This T cell receptor beta chain was profiled in a study of cytomegalovirus exposure and HLA in healthy donors. Of note for this clone: What it binds is not known.

Nominally healthy donors provided the samples, though records likely missed some immune exposures. Germline CDR1 and CDR2: SGHRS and YFSETQ. This CDR3 is built from 18 residues. Trimming at V came to 4 bases and at J to 0 bases, leaving 10 bases not matched to a gene. General study points: There were around 160 TCR beta chains listed as cytomegalovirus-associated.

The PCR was carried out with 60 Vbeta primers and 13 Jbeta primers. Method: immunoSEQ multiplex PCR; TCRdb's copy keeps in-frame clones and lacks some. This table has about 160,000 clones, roughly 70% appearing once. The receptor comes from a man aged 35 to 55 in good health and CMV-seropositive. The sample comprised PBMCs. The chain employs TRBV5-1 and TRBJ1-6; TRBD1 agrees at 7 bases. The CDR3 DNA reads as TGCGCCAGCAGCCCCGATTCAGGGGGTAGCTCCTATAATTCACCCCTCCACTTT. This codes for CASSPDSGGSSYNSPLHF.